This TCR beta chain was captured in a study of beta chain features in type 1 diabetes. Study as a whole: Healthy donors and patients showed comparable age, gender and cell yields. General observations from the study: Whether HLA type affects TCRB rearrangement stayed undetermined in the present work. PCR might preferentially amplify shorter templates, equally in patients and controls.

Germline loops: CDR1 MNHEY, CDR2 SMNVEV (reference sequence). After removal of 5 bases from V and 0 bases from J, the junction contained 10 bases not matched to a gene. The CDR3 contains 16 residues. Regarding this clone: Its antigen is unknown.

As every portion of the isolated RNA was reverse transcribed, the sequencing read expressed TCRB transcripts. Approximately 3.9 million reads per sample were averaged for naive, central memory and regulatory samples. The repertoire was sequenced with immunoSEQ multiplex PCR; TCRdb's copy has only in-frame clones and lacks some. The sample has over 700,000 clones; roughly a sixth are singletons. This chain uses TRBV27 with TRBJ2-7; 7 bases are a match to TRBD2. The source of this sequence is a woman younger than 35 in good health. The sequenced sample consisted of naive CD4+ T cells from blood. The CDR3 here is CASSLAGTTYSYEQYF. The CDR3 nucleotides read TGTGCCAGCAGTCTGGCCGGGACTACCTACTCCTACGAGCAGTACTTC.